The T cell receptor beta chain under discussion was sequenced for a study of human T cells and chemical hapten exposure (dated by TCRdb to about 2021). About the investigation overall: For sensitization, 2% DPC in acetone was applied to an approximately 2 cm by approximately 2 cm area of upper inner arm skin. Patch testing was done on the upper back using Finn chambers containing 0.01% DPC, and results were scored after 6 days according to International Contact Dermatitis Research Group standards. Patients additionally received weekly therapeutic DPC doses to the scalp throughout the approximately 25-week study period. Alopecia areata with under or over 50% scalp involvement, alopecia totalis and alopecia universalis were represented in the patient cohort, which was mostly female. The study tracked peripheral blood TCR repertoire changes in vivo during primary and secondary sensitization to the hapten diphenylcyclopropenone (DPC) in alopecia patients. Twenty-nine alopecia patients provided blood for TCR sequencing at one to four time points (pre-sensitization, 2, 6 and 24 weeks). Libraries were pooled for sequencing, and per-sample TCR yields varied mainly because of small differences in library volumes within the pool. Blood samples were taken from patients before sensitization (week 0) and then at 2, 6 and about 24 weeks after DPC sensitization.

Library preparation employed RACE. Sequencing relied on a NextSeq 500. During library preparation, unique molecular identifiers were attached to individual cDNA molecules so that TCRs could be counted quantitatively and reproducibly. Each blood RNA sample was used to sequence both TCR alpha and TCR beta chains. Per the original workflow: Samples had a median of approximately 93,000 TCRs, with a range from 23,224 to 690,600. V, J and CDR3 annotation of the TCR reads was performed with the Decombinator software suite. For PS versus PT1 abundance plots, all samples were subsampled to the same number of TCRs (28,000). Expanded TCRs were defined as absent before sensitization and observed at least eight times at the 2-week time point. The public reads were reanalyzed by TCRdb: fastp trimming at Q25, MiXCR alignment, in-frame beta chains only. Identical CDR3 protein sequences are pooled into one entry, listed with their most common genes and DNA. The V and J calls and clone size are TCRdb's, not the authors'. For this sample there are about 140,000 distinct CDR3 sequences; approximately 10% appear just once. Under 1.5% of the sample is in the top ten clones.

This clonotype was counted many times. Its antigen remains unidentified. No qualities accompany the bases; no much larger clone lies one base away. Study-wide conclusions, independent of this receptor: Alopecia, a presumed autoimmune disease, was present in all patients, so the immune response of the patients might differ from that of healthy individuals. Significantly more large CDR3 similarity clusters were formed by expanded TCRs than by pre-sensitization or healthy control sets, consistent with antigen-driven responses. Patch test score was positively correlated with the number of PT1 expanded TCRs, with significance at thresholds 8, 16 and 32 but not at 4. The number of TCRs above 1 in 1000 frequency did not change with DPC sensitization; there was no evidence of global repertoire structure alterations. After repeated subsampling, changes were observed in the strength of the expansion versus patch-test correlation and in the threshold at which the correlation became significant.

Via the germline V gene, CDR1 is MDHEN and CDR2 SYDVKM. V trim: 5 bases; J trim: 7 bases; unmatched bases: 12. From the cysteine up to the phenylalanine, the CDR3 has a length of 15 residues. Left in the record is the CDR3 DNA by itself, 45 bases read in frame from the first base. The sample's time point label, in plain terms: patch test 2, 6 weeks after DPC sensitization. The sample's treatment or condition label is to be understood as: therapeutic diphenylcyclopropenone sensitization with weekly scalp DPC. Blood at each patch-test visit was drawn before the patch test was applied. Patients were eligible if aged 18 to 70, diagnosed with alopecia and judged suitable for DPC therapy, and pregnant patients were excluded. Total RNA was extracted from unfractionated whole blood collected in Tempus Blood RNA tubes.

The sequence joins TRBV28 to TRBJ2-5; 8 nucleotides in the junction match TRBD1. The TCR originated in a woman aged 45-65 years with alopecia areata. Some clones in this sample may be carry-over from other donors' samples. This specimen was whole blood, taken in connection with sensitization to the hapten diphenylcyclopropenone (DPC). The CDR3 reads CASSPTDRVARTQYF. The DNA sequence is TGTGCCAGCAGTCCCACGGACAGGGTGGCGAGGACCCAGTACTTC.